This T cell receptor (beta chain) was captured in a study of cytomegalovirus exposure and HLA in healthy donors. Study outcomes and limitations: Excluded: some indistinguishable V segments such as TRBV6-2 and TRBV6-3. Rare TCR sequences predominated, though certain public TCRs were found in many donors.

This clone was detected only once. The antigen is unknown. PCR used 60 Vbeta primers and 13 Jbeta primers. Generated by immunoSEQ multiplex PCR, the TCRdb table keeps only in-frame clones and is missing some. The data hold roughly 150,000 clones, with around 66% observed a single time. This CDR3 is built from 13 residues. Looked up from germline, CDR1 is MNHNS and CDR2 is SASEGT. The V end was cut by 2 bases, the J end by 2 bases, with 6 bases between. The rearrangement joins TRBV6-1 to TRBJ1-2, with D hard to call. Specimen: PBMCs. This clonotype was obtained from a woman aged 30 to 39 in good health and CMV-seropositive. CDR3 coding DNA: TGTGCCAGCAGTGAAAACAGAAACTATGGCTACACCTTC. Encoded protein: CASSENRNYGYTF.